These 12 T cell receptor beta chains came from one sample sequenced in a study of blood T cell repertoires in COVID-19. The data were produced by immunoSEQ multiplex PCR, yet TCRdb's version contains in-frame clones alone and is incomplete. The sample shows approximately 440,000 clones, 90% of them seen only once. The sequencing input was PBMCs or T cells enriched from blood (not recorded which). These receptors were collected from a man between 18 and 35 years old who had recovered from COVID-19.

This sequence joins TRBV28 and TRBJ1-2; D is possibly TRBD1 (5 bases). The CDR3 covers 15 residues. Trimming took off 5 bases at V and 7 bases at J, with 20 bases between the two ends. Germline CDR1 is MDHEN and CDR2 is SYDVKM. CDR3 sequence (DNA): TGTGCCAGCAGTCCCCATCAGGAGCGGGGCAGTGGCTACACCTTC. Translating gives CASSPHQERGSGYTF.

The chain recombines TRBV12-3 or TRBV12-4 with TRBJ1-2; D is uncertain. The V end lost 7 bases, the J end lost 0 bases, and 9 bases lay between the germline ends. The CDR3 is 13 amino acids. Here the CDR3 reads CASTYTPNYGYTF. The DNA for the CDR3 is TGTGCCAGCACTTATACACCTAACTATGGCTACACCTTC.

The chain carries TRBV5-1 and TRBJ1-1; D call uncertain. Germline V lookup: CDR1 SGHRS, CDR2 YFSETQ. The CDR3 runs to 13 residues. Trimming removed 6 bases at V and 2 bases at J, with 11 bases between. CDR3 amino acids: CASNGQLNTEAFF. CDR3 bases: TGCGCCAGCAATGGGCAGTTAAACACTGAAGCTTTCTTT.

This sequence joins TRBV5-1 and TRBJ2-7; weak D call: TRBD2 (6 bases). CDR3 length equals 13 residues. V gave up 2 bases and J gave up 6 bases, with 12 bases separating them. Germline V gene sequence: CDR1 SGHRS, CDR2 YFSETQ. CDR3 bases: TGCGCCAGCAGCTTTTCTAGCGTCGGCGAGCAGTACTTC. It translates to CASSFSSVGEQYF.

This rearrangement joins TRBV27 to TRBJ1-1; 8 positions match TRBD1. Germline assignment: CDR1 MNHEY and CDR2 SMNVEV (reference sequence). After removal of 5 bases from V and 6 bases from J, the junction contained 8 bases not matched to a gene. This CDR3 contains 14 residues. CDR3 residues: CASSLRDRGSEAFF. CDR3 in DNA: TGTGCCAGCAGTCTACGAGACAGGGGATCTGAAGCTTTCTTT.

The genes are TRBV27 and TRBJ2-3; D gene uncertain. Trimming stripped 0 bases from V and 2 bases from J, with 15 bases between. Germline values: CDR1 MNHEY, CDR2 SMNVEV (reference sequence). The CDR3 extends over 17 amino acids. DNA for the CDR3: TGTGCCAGCAGTTTATCGATAAGGCGGAGCAACACAGATACGCAGTATTTT. Translation gives CASSLSIRRSNTDTQYF.

J is TRBJ1-1 and V is TRBV10-3; no clear D. Germline V lookup: CDR1 ENHRY, CDR2 SYGVKD. V was trimmed by 6 bases and J by 1 base, leaving 12 bases between them. The CDR3 is 14 residues long. CDR3 coding DNA: TGTGCCATCAGCCGGGAAAGAGGGAACACTGAAGCTTTCTTT. Residues: CAISRERGNTEAFF.

The chain recombines TRBV5-1 with TRBJ2-1; 7 bases match TRBD2. V shed 0 bases and J 9 bases; nucleotides not matched to a gene: 3. Germline V CDR1 and CDR2: SGHRS, YFSETQ. The CDR3 spans 13 residues. CDR3 coding DNA: TGCGCCAGCAGCTTGGTGCGGGGGACTGAGCAGTTCTTC. Translating it yields CASSLVRGTEQFF.

The chain couples TRBV19 to TRBJ1-2, with 7 positions matching TRBD1. Germline values: CDR1 LNHDA, CDR2 SQIVND (reference sequence). This CDR3 is 15 amino acids long. V was clipped by 5 bases and J by 2 bases; unmatched bases: 8. CDR3 in DNA: TGTGCCAGTAGTGCTTCGACAGGGATGAACTATGGCTACACCTTC. Translation: CASSASTGMNYGYTF.

This rearrangement joins TRBV10-3 to TRBJ1-5; 8 positions match TRBD1. The J segment lost 5 bases and the V segment lost 6 bases, leaving 6 bases of the junction unmatched. The CDR3 extends over 14 amino acids. Germline CDR1 ENHRY, CDR2 SYGVKD. The CDR3 here is CAIRGDRGYQPQHF. For the CDR3, the DNA is TGTGCCATCAGGGGAGACAGGGGATATCAGCCCCAGCATTTT.

The V call is TRBV2, the J call TRBJ1-2; TRBD1 is a possible D gene (5 bases). The CDR3 has 14 residues. Germline V lookup: CDR1 SNHLY, CDR2 FYNNEI. V was shortened by 3 bases and J by 3 bases, with 11 bases between the two germline ends. In nucleotides, the CDR3 is TGTGCCAGCAGTGACTCGGGGACTGACTATGGCTACACCTTC. The encoded protein is CASSDSGTDYGYTF.

The chain combines TRBV6-2 or TRBV6-3 with TRBJ1-1, with 7 bases aligning to TRBD1. CDR3 length equals 15 residues. Germline loops: CDR1 MNHEY, CDR2 SVGEGT. Unmatched junction bases numbered 10, after V lost 5 bases and J lost 4 bases. In DNA form, the CDR3 reads TGTGCCAGCAGTGGAACAGGGGCGCGGGGCACTGAAGCTTTCTTT. Translating it yields CASSGTGARGTEAFF.